This T cell receptor beta chain is drawn from a study of identical twins. Points from the study as a whole: Compared with unrelated sharing, twin-shared out-of-frame alpha sequences had more low-probability sequences.

The donor group consisted entirely of healthy Caucasians. About this clonotype: Its antigen is still unknown. Germline and junction disagree at one end, which may indicate a read error.

From the 5' RACE reads, TCRdb called clonotypes with MiXCR, one entry per CDR3 protein. The table has some 1,600,000 distinct CDR3 sequences, around a third seen once. The length of the CDR3 is 11 residues. Input material: cord blood. The TCR originated in a newborn girl in good health. V usage is TRBV12-3 or TRBV12-4 and J usage is TRBJ2-1; weak D call: TRBD2 (6 bases). CDR3: CASSFGLAQSF. The DNA of the CDR3 is TGTGCCAGCAGTTTTGGGCTAGCGCAGTCCTTC.